The 8 T cell receptor beta chains reported below all come from one sample, sequenced in a study of PD-1 blockade in classical Hodgkin lymphoma. Produced via immunoSEQ multiplex PCR; TCRdb's table is partial and in-frame only. Among tens of thousands of clones listed, roughly 80% were seen once. As to time point: cycle 4 day 1 (C4D1), after around six weeks of nivolumab. Relapse after autologous stem cell transplantation occurred in every patient, and brentuximab vedotin exposure varied. Negative magnetic selection isolated CD4+ T cells from thawed PBMCs. The sample here was CD4+ T cells from blood, taken before the fourth cycle of nivolumab. These TCRs come from a human donor with classical Hodgkin lymphoma.

The chain is built from TRBV9 and TRBJ2-1; 7 bases are shared with TRBD2. J gave up 7 bases and V 1 base, and 8 bases lay outside the gene matches. The CDR3 spans 15 residues. Germline V lookup: CDR1 SGDLS, CDR2 YYNGEE. CDR3 residues: CASSVQAGPLNEQFF. The CDR3 region has the DNA TGTGCCAGCAGCGTACAAGCGGGGCCATTGAATGAGCAGTTCTTC.

The chain joins TRBV28 to TRBJ1-2; no firm D call. The CDR3 runs to 15 residues. V dropped 2 bases and J dropped 4 bases, with 14 bases sitting between them. Germline V gene sequence: CDR1 MDHEN, CDR2 SYDVKM. In DNA, the CDR3 is TGTGCCAGCAGTTTAGGAGGAGGAGAGACCTATGGCTACACCTTC. This gives the protein CASSLGGGETYGYTF.

This clone was seen once. V and J are TRBV7-3 and TRBJ1-3; the D gene is possibly TRBD1 (6 bases). The CDR3 runs 16 residues. V was trimmed by 1 base and J by 3 bases, leaving 13 bases between them. The V gene's germline CDR1 is SGHTA and CDR2 FQGTGA. CDR3 nucleotide sequence: TGTGCCAGCAGCTTAAACGCAGGGGTCCGTGGAAACACCATATATTTT. Amino acids: CASSLNAGVRGNTIYF.

The rearrangement uses TRBV18 and TRBJ1-1, with a tentative D call TRBD1 (6 bases). Germline values: CDR1 KGHSH, CDR2 LQKENI. V was pared by 4 bases and J by 1 base, with 10 bases between. The CDR3 covers 14 residues. Written as DNA, the CDR3 is TGTGCCAGCTCACAAAGGACAGAGAACACTGAAGCTTTCTTT. It translates to CASSQRTENTEAFF.

This clone was observed a few times. The chain combines TRBV6-6 with TRBJ1-1; D gene uncertain. V dropped 11 bases and J dropped 2 bases, with 18 bases sitting between them. There are 14 residues in the CDR3. Germline V CDR1 and CDR2: MNHNY, SVGAGI (reference sequence). CDR3 sequence reads: CACYASKSNTEAFF. The DNA of the CDR3 is TGTGCCTGCTATGCCTCCAAGAGCAACACTGAAGCTTTCTTT.

This chain links TRBV27 with TRBJ2-7, with 9 bases fitting TRBD1. The V segment lost 5 bases and the J segment 2 bases; nucleotides outside the gene matches: 4. The CDR3 is made up of 14 amino acids. CDR1 is MNHEY, CDR2 SMNVEV, per germline (reference sequence). Here the CDR3 DNA reads TGTGCCAGCAGTATCGACAGGGGGGCCTACGAGCAGTACTTC. This codes for CASSIDRGAYEQYF.

This clone has a single count. The chain employs TRBV4-3 and TRBJ2-7; the match to TRBD2 covers 13 bases. Germline CDR1 LGHNA, CDR2 YSLEER. The ends lost 3 bases at V and 7 bases at J; junction bases unmatched: 3. The CDR3 has 14 residues. CDR3 sequence (DNA): TGCGCCAGCAGCCAGGGACTAGCGGGGCGGGAGCAGTACTTC. It codes for CASSQGLAGREQYF.

The V and J genes are TRBV5-1 and TRBJ1-5; tentatively, D is TRBD1 (5 bases). V lost 4 bases to trimming and J lost 3 bases, with 14 bases between them. The CDR3 is 15 amino acids. CDR1 and CDR2 (germline): SGHRS, YFSETQ. The CDR3 reads CASSPSGQFNQPQHF. The CDR3 coding sequence is TGCGCCAGCAGCCCCTCAGGGCAGTTCAATCAGCCCCAGCATTTT.